The subject of this entry is one TCR beta chain. The sample belongs to a study of shared clonotypes between healthy human individuals. About the study: Each donor's CD8 memory used one plate, CD8 naive two, each CD4 subset three.

CDR3 length equals 16 residues. The germline gives CDR1 SGHNT, CDR2 YYREEE (reference sequence). V shed 6 bases and J 0 bases; nucleotides not matched to a gene: 3. Here immunoSEQ multiplex PCR was the method, and the copy in TCRdb shows in-frame clones only, minus some. The table has about 1.5 million clones, around 98% seen once; the top ten hold roughly 0.42%. The chain uses TRBV5-4 and TRBJ2-2; 12 bases agree with TRBD2. The source is a man aged 25 to 40 in good health. Input material: naive CD4+ T cells sorted from blood. Subset: CD45RA+ positively selected. CDR3 DNA sequence: TGTGCCAGCAAACTAGCGGGAGGTCCGAACACCGGGGAGCTGTTTTTT. As protein: CASKLAGGPNTGELFF.